This T cell receptor beta chain was captured in a study of T cell changes during pregnancy in multiple sclerosis (dated by TCRdb to about 2019). Study-level background: Changes in the T cell repertoire over the course of pregnancy were examined in this study in women with multiple sclerosis.

Concerning this clone itself: Its antigen remains unidentified. No clone much larger than this one lies a single base away; base qualities are absent.

The CDR3 goes from the cysteine to the phenylalanine over 12 residues. The sequence is cut down to CDR3 DNA, 36 bases in frame from base 1. Between the V and J ends, shortened by 3 bases and 2 bases respectively, the junction contains 4 bases. From a lookup of the germline V gene, CDR1 and CDR2 are MGHRA and YSYEKL. The library was produced with the immunoSEQ multiplex PCR assay. Not all clones reach the TCRdb copy of this immuneACCESS table, which keeps in-frame sequences only. Checked studies attribute under half of the gap to unresolved V genes and leave the rest unexplained. Here the sample has 100,000 or so clones; approximately 95% occur a single time. The ten biggest clones cover 0.99% of the sample.

The sequences come from peripheral blood, collected after pregnancy. The rearranged segments are TRBV4-1 and TRBJ1-1, with the D gene uncertain. The clonotype originates from a female donor with multiple sclerosis, enrolled in a pregnancy study. The CDR3 corresponds to CASSHLNTEAFF. Here is the DNA: TGCGCCAGCAGCCATCTTAACACTGAAGCTTTCTTT.